This T cell receptor beta chain was captured in a study of OX40 agonist ivuxolimab in advanced cancers. The count of this clone is one. J was trimmed by 4 bases and V by 4 bases; bases with no gene match: 12. The CDR3 covers 16 residues. Germline loops: CDR1 SGHDT, CDR2 YYEEEE. TCRdb's copy holds only in-frame clones and misses some; the assay was immunoSEQ multiplex PCR. Of roughly 80,000 clones in the sample, approximately 85% are singletons; the top ten hold less than 2.5%. The chain employs TRBV5-6 and TRBJ2-5, with TRBD1 matching over 8 bases. The source is an adult with an advanced solid tumor such as melanoma, head and neck, liver or kidney cancer. This material consisted of CD4+ or CD8+ T cells sorted from blood, taken in a trial of the OX40 agonist ivuxolimab. For the CDR3, the DNA is TGTGCCAGCAGCCATTGGGCACAGGGGGACGTAGAGACCCAGTACTTC. This codes for CASSHWAQGDVETQYF.